The clone carrying this TCR beta chain was counted a single time. The sample is drawn from a study of blood T cell repertoires in COVID-19. Under the authors' procedure: The authors estimated nucleated cell counts from reference gene primer amplification. Here immunoSEQ multiplex PCR was the method, and the copy in TCRdb shows in-frame clones only, minus some. Clone size and the V and J calls come from that table; the DNA yielded D and trimming. The sample comprises approximately 250,000 clones, about 79% of which are singletons, and over 1.2% rests with the top ten. Per the germline V gene, CDR1 is KGHSH and CDR2 is LQKENI. V lost 2 bases and J 4 bases, leaving 14 bases between the germline ends. The CDR3 runs 15 residues.

The chain uses TRBV18 and TRBJ1-2; D is unclear. This TCR was sampled from a woman between 40 and 55 years old who had recovered from COVID-19. Sequencing was performed on peripheral blood. CDR3 DNA sequence: TGTGCCAGCTCACCAAATGTGGATGGGAGCTATGGCTACACCTTC. Translating it yields CASSPNVDGSYGYTF.